This TCR beta chain was obtained from a study of cytomegalovirus exposure and HLA in healthy donors. About the study: It was reported in a later analysis that the approximately 110 validation repertoires used the same platform as the roughly 700 first-cohort repertoires. Overall study findings and caveats: The listing of 150 to 200 TCR beta chains classed them as cytomegalovirus-associated.

Libraries were prepared by immunoSEQ multiplex PCR; TCRdb keeps only in-frame clonotypes and omits some of them. Here the sample spans 75,000 to 100,000 clones, 95% to 97% being singletons. About this clone itself: Its antigen is currently unknown.

The CDR3 has 18 amino acids. V shed 0 bases, J shed 5 bases, and the junction held 12 bases outside the gene matches. Germline values: CDR1 SGHRS, CDR2 YFSETQ. The material sequenced was PBMCs. This chain links TRBV5-1 with TRBJ2-1; 9 nucleotides line up with TRBD1. This sequence was found in a man between 18 and 35 years old in good health and CMV-seronegative. CDR3 bases: TGCGCCAGCAGCTTGGGCTGGATGGGACAGGGCCAACACAATGAGCAGTTCTTC. Translating it yields CASSLGWMGQGQHNEQFF.